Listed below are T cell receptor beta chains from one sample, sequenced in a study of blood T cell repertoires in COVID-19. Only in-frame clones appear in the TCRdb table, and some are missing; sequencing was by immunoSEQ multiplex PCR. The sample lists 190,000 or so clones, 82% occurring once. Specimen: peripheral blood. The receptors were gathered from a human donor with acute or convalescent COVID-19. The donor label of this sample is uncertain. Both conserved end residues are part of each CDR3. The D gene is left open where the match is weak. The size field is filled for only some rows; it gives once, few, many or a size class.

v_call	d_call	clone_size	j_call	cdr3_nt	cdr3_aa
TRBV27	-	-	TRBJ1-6	TGTGCCAGCAGTTCAACAGGGTCCGATCGGAATTCACCCCTCCACTTT	CASSSTGSDRNSPLHF
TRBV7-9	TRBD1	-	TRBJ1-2	TGTGCCAGCAGCTTAAGGCAGGGGGCTGGCTACACCTTC	CASSLRQGAGYTF
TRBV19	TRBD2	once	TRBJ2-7	TGTGCCAGTAGTATACGACTAGCGGGAGGGATCGGATACGAGCAGTACTTC	CASSIRLAGGIGYEQYF
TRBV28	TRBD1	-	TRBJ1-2	TGTGCCAGCAGCAATTTAGGGACAGGAGATTCTTATGGCTACACCTTC	CASSNLGTGDSYGYTF
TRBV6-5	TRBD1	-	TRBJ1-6	TGTGCCAGCAGTTTCCTCCTAGACAGGGGTAATTCACCCCTCCACTTT	CASSFLLDRGNSPLHF
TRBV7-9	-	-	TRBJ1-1	TGTGCCAGCAGCCGGCGGGGGAGAGGCACTGAAGCTTTCTTT	CASSRRGRGTEAFF
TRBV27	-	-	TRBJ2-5	TGTGCCAGCAGGGGGTACAGGGGAGGTGATTCGGAAGAGACCCAGTACTTC	CASRGYRGGDSEETQYF
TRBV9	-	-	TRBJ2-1	TGTGCCAGCAGCGTAGCGGGATCCTACAATGAGCAGTTCTTC	CASSVAGSYNEQFF
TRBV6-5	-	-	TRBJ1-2	TGTGCCAGCAGTTCCTCTACAGGGTATGGCTACACCTTC	CASSSSTGYGYTF
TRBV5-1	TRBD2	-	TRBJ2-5	TGCGCCAGCAGCCCACTAGCGGGAGAAGAGACCCAGTACTTC	CASSPLAGEETQYF
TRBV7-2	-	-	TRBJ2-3	TGTGCCAGCAGCTTAGCCGCAGGGAGCACAGATACGCAGTATTTT	CASSLAAGSTDTQYF
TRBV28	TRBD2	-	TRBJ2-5	TGTGCCAGCAGTTTAAGTCTAGCGGGAGGGAGGGGGTACCAAGAGACCCAGTACTTC	CASSLSLAGGRGYQETQYF
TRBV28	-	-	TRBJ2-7	TGTGCCAGCAGTGGCGGCCAAGACGAGCAGTACTTC	CASSGGQDEQYF
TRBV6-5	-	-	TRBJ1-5	TGTGCCAGCAAACTGACAGAGGGGGATCAGCCCCAGCATTTT	CASKLTEGDQPQHF
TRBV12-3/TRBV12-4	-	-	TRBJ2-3	TGTGCCAGCAGTATGGGCCTTCCAGATACGCAGTATTTT	CASSMGLPDTQYF
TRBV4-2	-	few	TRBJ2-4	TGTGCCAGCAGCCAAAGGATGGGCGTAAACATTCAGTACTTC	CASSQRMGVNIQYF
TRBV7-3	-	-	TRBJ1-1	TGTGCCAGCAGCCCCCAGGGTGGAAACACTGAAGCTTTCTTT	CASSPQGGNTEAFF
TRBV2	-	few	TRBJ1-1	TGTGCCAGCAGATTACCCCGACAGAGCACTGAAGCTTTCTTT	CASRLPRQSTEAFF
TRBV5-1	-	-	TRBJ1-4	TGCGCCAGCAGCTTTGGGACATCGGCTTTCGAAAAACTGTTTTTT	CASSFGTSAFEKLFF
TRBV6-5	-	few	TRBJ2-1	TGTGCCAGCAGTTACAGGTCGGGGGGCTGGGGCAATGAGCAGTTCTTC	CASSYRSGGWGNEQFF
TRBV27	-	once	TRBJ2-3	TGTGCCAGCAGTCCCTCGGGTCACACAGATACGCAGTATTTT	CASSPSGHTDTQYF
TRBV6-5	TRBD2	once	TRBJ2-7	TGTGCCAGCAGTTTTGGACTAGCGGCCTCCTACGAGCAGTACTTC	CASSFGLAASYEQYF
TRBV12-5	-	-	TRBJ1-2	TGTGCTAGTGGTTCCGACAGGAGCTACTATGGCTACACCTTC	CASGSDRSYYGYTF
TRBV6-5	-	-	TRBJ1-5	TGTGCCAGCAGTTCCAGGGCCGCCTATAGCAATCAGCCCCAGCATTTT	CASSSRAAYSNQPQHF
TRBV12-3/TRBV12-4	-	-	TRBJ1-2	TGTGCCAGCAGTTTATCAGGGTTCTATGGCTACACCTTC	CASSLSGFYGYTF
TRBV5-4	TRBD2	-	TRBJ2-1	TGTGCCAGCAGCTTTCCTGGACTAGCGGGGGTCAATGAGCAGTTCTTC	CASSFPGLAGVNEQFF
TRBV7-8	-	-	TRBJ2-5	TGTGCCAGCCGCGTAAGGGGGGGGACGGCGCTAACCCAAGAGACCCAGTACTTC	CASRVRGGTALTQETQYF
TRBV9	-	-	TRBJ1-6	TGTGCCAGCAGCGTAGAGCTGGGGCGGTATAATTCACCCCTCCACTTT	CASSVELGRYNSPLHF
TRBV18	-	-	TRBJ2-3	TGTGCCAGCTCACCACCTACAACAGATACGCAGTATTTT	CASSPPTTDTQYF
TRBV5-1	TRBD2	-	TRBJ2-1	TGCGCCAGCAGCTCCCCCGCTGGCCAGCGGGAGGACAATGAGCAGTTCTTC	CASSSPAGQREDNEQFF
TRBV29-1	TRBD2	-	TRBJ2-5	TGCAGCGTAGGCGGGAGGGCCCATCAAGAGACCCAGTACTTC	CSVGGRAHQETQYF
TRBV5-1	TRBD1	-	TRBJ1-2	TGCGCCAGCAGCCGGGACAGGGGTTCTTTGAACTATGGCTACACCTTC	CASSRDRGSLNYGYTF
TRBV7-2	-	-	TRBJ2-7	TGTGCCAGCAGCGCAGCGGGTGGAAGCTCCTACGAGCAGTACTTC	CASSAAGGSSYEQYF
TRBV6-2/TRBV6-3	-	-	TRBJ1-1	TGTGCCAGCAGTTACGGGCTGGGCACTGAAGCTTTCTTT	CASSYGLGTEAFF
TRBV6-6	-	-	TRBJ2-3	TGTGCCAGCAGTTACTCGACGCGGGAACGCACAGATACGCAGTATTTT	CASSYSTRERTDTQYF
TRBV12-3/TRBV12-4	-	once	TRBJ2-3	TGTGCCAGCACCCACGTAGGGGCCGATACGCAGTATTTT	CASTHVGADTQYF
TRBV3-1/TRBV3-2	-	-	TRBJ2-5	TGTGCCAGCAGCCAAGATTTGGCTAGCCGGGGAGAGACCCAGTACTTC	CASSQDLASRGETQYF
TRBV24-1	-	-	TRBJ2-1	TGTGCCACCAGTGCCCATCAATTCGGTGAGCAGTTCTTC	CATSAHQFGEQFF
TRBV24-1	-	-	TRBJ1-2	TGTGCCACCAGCACAGGTGATTATGGCTACACCTTC	CATSTGDYGYTF
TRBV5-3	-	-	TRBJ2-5	TGTGCCAGAAGCTTGGGACTTGGTGAGTACTTC	CARSLGLGEYF
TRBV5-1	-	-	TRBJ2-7	TGCGCCAGCAGCTTGGGGACAGTAAATTCCTACGAGCAGTACTTC	CASSLGTVNSYEQYF
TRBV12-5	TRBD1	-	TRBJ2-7	TGTGCTAGTGGTTTGGTGGTTGACAGGGCTCTCGAGCAGTACTTC	CASGLVVDRALEQYF
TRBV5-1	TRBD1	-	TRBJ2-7	TGCGCCAGCAGAACCGACAGGGGAGGCGAGCAGTACTTC	CASRTDRGGEQYF
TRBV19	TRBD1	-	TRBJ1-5	TGTGCCAGTAGTATAGCCGGACAGGGGAATCAGCCCCAGCATTTT	CASSIAGQGNQPQHF